This TCR beta chain appears in the sequencing data of a study of blood T cell repertoires in COVID-19. Study background: There were acute and convalescent COVID-19 samples, and they came from the United States, Italy and Spain.

In the source study's methods: Counts of nucleated cells, estimated from reference gene primer amplification, were obtained. TCRdb's copy holds only in-frame clones and misses some; the assay was immunoSEQ multiplex PCR. D and trimming come from the DNA, and the V and J calls and clone size come from that table. The sample has 150,000 to 200,000 clones; roughly 88% are singletons. The CDR3 covers 14 residues. Germline V CDR1 and CDR2: SQVTM, ANQGSEA. V was pared by 3 bases and J by 0 bases, with 11 bases between. Enrolled through a virtual design, the participants were between roughly 18 and 95 years of age and came from about two dozen US areas. Cohort 3 donors were reported recovered after two negative PCRs, clearance, or symptom resolution.

What was sequenced was PBMCs or T cells enriched from blood (not recorded which). The receptor was derived from a woman between 50 and 59 years old who had recovered from COVID-19. This chain links TRBV29-1 with TRBJ1-1, with D perhaps matching TRBD1 (5 bases). In DNA form, the CDR3 reads TGCAGCGTTGACCCGACAGCGATGAACACTGAAGCTTTCTTT. This sequence encodes CSVDPTAMNTEAFF.